The 28 T cell receptor beta chains below all came from one sample that was sequenced in a study of radiation and T cells in renal cell carcinoma. The time point denotes: blood 2 weeks post-SBRT. The treatment denotes: 15 Gy SBRT to primary tumor, nephrectomy 4 weeks later. Assay used: immunoSEQ multiplex PCR; TCRdb lists only in-frame clones, some missing. The repertoire consists of some 130,000 clones, with 80% to 90% occurring once and the leading ten covering under 2.5%. Sequenced material: blood, taken from a patient whose treatment included radiotherapy and nephrectomy. Source of these receptors: a woman in her sixties with renal cell carcinoma.

This sequence joins TRBV5-1 and TRBJ2-3; unclear D gene. This CDR3 has 12 amino acids. CDR1 and CDR2 from the germline V gene are SGHRS and YFSETQ. V was shortened by 2 bases and J by 2 bases, with 3 bases between the two germline ends. CDR3 DNA: TGCGCCAGCAGCTTAACCACAGATACGCAGTATTTT. This sequence encodes CASSLTTDTQYF. Together with reference TRBV5-1 and TRBJ2-3, the CDR3 gives the full variable domain: KAGVTQTPRYLIKTRGQQVTLSCSPISGHRSVSWYQQTPGQGLQFLFEYFSETQRNKGNFPGRFSGRQFSNSRSEMNVSTLELGDSALYLCASSLTTDTQYFGPGTRLTVL.

This chain connects TRBV27 to TRBJ1-3; D is unresolved. CDR1 MNHEY and CDR2 SMNVEV come from the germline V gene (reference sequence). The CDR3 runs to 14 residues. Between the trimmed V and J ends, which lost 2 bases and 1 base, there was a span of 6 bases. The CDR3 protein is CASSLRESGNTIYF. As DNA, the CDR3 is TGTGCCAGCAGTTTAAGGGAATCTGGAAACACCATATATTTT.

This CDR3 is CASRHVVLTTNEKLFF. In DNA form, the CDR3 reads TGTGCCAGTCGCCATGTGGTGCTTACAACTAATGAAAAACTGTTTTTT. The chain joins TRBV6-6 to TRBJ1-4, with D uncertain. CDR3 length equals 16 residues. Trimming removed 9 bases from V and 0 bases from J, with 17 bases in between. Germline assignment: CDR1 MNHNY and CDR2 SVGAGI (reference sequence).

The J gene is TRBJ2-1, the V gene TRBV20-1, with 8 positions matching TRBD1. Germline assignment: CDR1 DFQATT and CDR2 SNEGSKA (reference sequence). The V segment lost 8 bases and the J segment 5 bases; nucleotides outside the gene matches: 2. The CDR3 loop spans 11 amino acids. CDR3 sequence: CSKDRDNEQFF. CDR3 sequence (DNA): TGCAGTAAGGACAGGGACAATGAGCAGTTCTTC.

This chain connects TRBV28 to TRBJ2-2; D might be TRBD2 (5 bases). CDR3 length equals 15 residues. Trimming removed 6 bases from V and 4 bases from J, with 15 bases in between. Germline V gene lookup returns CDR1 MDHEN and CDR2 SYDVKM. DNA for the CDR3: TGTGCCAGCAGACGGGGAGTTGTGAGCACCGGGGAGCTGTTTTTT. This codes for CASRRGVVSTGELFF.

This rearrangement joins TRBV5-1 to TRBJ2-5, with 7 bases aligning to TRBD1. This CDR3 is 14 amino acids long. Trimming cost V 0 bases and J 5 bases; bases outside gene matches: 4. CDR1 is SGHRS, CDR2 YFSETQ, per germline. This CDR3 is CASSLVTGAETQYF. In DNA form, the CDR3 reads TGCGCCAGCAGCTTGGTAACAGGGGCTGAGACCCAGTACTTC.

V is TRBV6-5 and J is TRBJ2-7; tentatively, D is TRBD1 or TRBD2 (5 bases each). V was trimmed by 0 bases and J by 4 bases, leaving 13 bases between them. CDR3 length equals 15 residues. Germline V gene lookup returns CDR1 MNHEY and CDR2 SVGAGI. The CDR3 reads CASSYSEGDRYEQYF. For the CDR3, the DNA is TGTGCCAGCAGTTACTCGGAAGGGGACCGTTACGAGCAGTACTTC.

The CDR3 here is CASSPPGSYGYTF. The CDR3 DNA is TGTGCCAGCTCACCACCGGGCAGCTATGGCTACACCTTC. This sequence joins TRBV18 and TRBJ1-2; unclear D gene. The ends were cut back, 0 bases at V and 4 bases at J, with 6 bases in the middle. This CDR3 is 13 amino acids long. Germline CDR1 and CDR2: KGHSH and LQKENI.

The J gene is TRBJ1-5, the V gene TRBV19, with TRBD1 matching 9 bases. V was clipped by 5 bases and J by 3 bases; unmatched bases: 5. The CDR3 runs to 15 residues. CDR1 LNHDA and CDR2 SQIVND come from the germline V gene (reference sequence). This CDR3 is CASSPYRGPNQPQHF. The CDR3 DNA reads as TGTGCCAGTAGTCCCTACAGGGGGCCCAATCAGCCCCAGCATTTT.

CDR3 coding DNA: TGTGCCAGCAGCTTAGCGGGACAGGGATACGAGCAGTACTTC. Protein sequence: CASSLAGQGYEQYF. The chain employs TRBV7-9 and TRBJ2-7; 9 bases are a match to TRBD1. With 0 bases clipped from V and 4 bases from J, the junction kept 1 base outside the gene matches. The length of the CDR3 is 14 residues. Germline V CDR1 and CDR2: SEHNR, FQNEAQ (reference sequence).

V gene TRBV10-3 combines with J gene TRBJ1-2; D possibly corresponds to TRBD1 (6 bases). The V end lost 3 bases, the J end lost 4 bases, and 15 bases lay between the germline ends. Germline loops: CDR1 ENHRY, CDR2 SYGVKD. The CDR3 totals 15 residues. CDR3 amino acids: CAISDLDSNIYGYTF. CDR3 nucleotides: TGTGCCATCAGTGACTTGGACAGTAACATCTATGGCTACACCTTC.

The J gene is TRBJ2-3, the V gene TRBV7-3; D is tentatively TRBD1 or TRBD2 (5 bases each). The CDR3 is made up of 14 amino acids. Germline CDR1 reads SGHTA; CDR2 reads FQGTGA. V gave up 6 bases and J gave up 2 bases, with 12 bases separating them. For the CDR3, the DNA is TGTGCCAGCAGTACCGGGACGGACACAGATACGCAGTATTTT. It translates to CASSTGTDTDTQYF.

The rearrangement uses TRBV4-3 and TRBJ2-5, with unresolved D. The germline gives CDR1 LGHNA, CDR2 YSLEER. V shed 0 bases and J shed 5 bases, with 16 bases lying between them. The CDR3 sequence is 16 residues long. The CDR3, as DNA: TGCGCCAGCAGCCAAGAATACGTCGACTTCAGGGAGACCCAGTACTTC. Its protein is CASSQEYVDFRETQYF.

The rearrangement joins TRBV27 to TRBJ2-7; D is unclear. Germline assignment: CDR1 MNHEY and CDR2 SMNVEV (reference sequence). V shed 5 bases and J shed 0 bases, with 11 bases lying between them. The CDR3 length is 14 residues. The CDR3 sequence is CASSRTESSYEQYF. The CDR3 DNA reads TGTGCCAGCAGTCGAACAGAAAGCTCCTACGAGCAGTACTTC.

This chain joins TRBV14 and TRBJ1-1; 9 bases are shared with TRBD1. Germline CDR1 SGHDN, CDR2 FVKESK. Germline trimming cut 5 bases from V and 7 bases from J; bases unmatched to any gene: 5. The CDR3 spans 13 residues. This chain's CDR3 is CASSGWDRDEAFF. Here the CDR3 DNA reads TGTGCCAGCAGCGGCTGGGACAGGGATGAAGCTTTCTTT.

The rearrangement uses TRBV4-2 and TRBJ1-2; 9 nucleotides line up with TRBD1. The CDR3 loop spans 16 amino acids. Germline V CDR1 and CDR2: LGHNA, YNFKEQ. J was trimmed by 4 bases and V by 5 bases; bases with no gene match: 11. The CDR3 DNA reads as TGTGCCAGCAGCTTGGGAACAGGGGGCGCCGGCTATGGCTACACCTTC. This encodes CASSLGTGGAGYGYTF.

This chain joins TRBV6-5 and TRBJ2-1; D is uncertain. The CDR3 is made up of 11 amino acids. Between the trimmed V and J ends, which lost 5 bases and 5 bases, there was a span of 4 bases. CDR1 is MNHEY, CDR2 SVGAGI, per germline. The CDR3 region has the DNA TGTGCCAGCAGTCGACACAATGAGCAGTTCTTC. Translating gives CASSRHNEQFF.

This clone has only a few counts. V is TRBV5-6 and J is TRBJ1-1; 7 bases match TRBD1. CDR1 is SGHDT, CDR2 YYEEEE, per germline. The V gene end was trimmed by 4 bases and the J gene end by 11 bases; junction bases not matched to a gene: 17. CDR3 length: 15 amino acids. CDR3 bases: TGTGCCAGCAGCCAAACAGGGGCCGGACCCAAGGTGGCTTTCTTT. Encoded protein: CASSQTGAGPKVAFF.

This clone was seen only once. V usage is TRBV19 and J usage is TRBJ2-4; 13 bases match TRBD2. Germline lookup yields CDR1 LNHDA and CDR2 SQIVND (reference sequence). The trim removed 5 bases at V and 0 bases at J, leaving 4 bases unmatched. CDR3 length: 17 amino acids. The DNA of the CDR3 is TGTGCCAGTAGTGGGGGACTAGCGGGGATAGCCAAAAACATTCAGTACTTC. Amino acid sequence: CASSGGLAGIAKNIQYF.

The chain has TRBV28 and TRBJ2-2, with TRBD1 matching 7 bases. The CDR3 length is 15 residues. Germline V gives CDR1 MDHEN, CDR2 SYDVKM. The junction had 7 bases not matched to a gene; V was cut back by 2 bases and J by 7 bases. The CDR3 loop reads CASSLIGGIGGELFF. The CDR3 coding sequence is TGTGCCAGCAGTTTAATAGGGGGCATCGGCGGGGAGCTGTTTTTT.

The chain couples TRBV4-3 to TRBJ2-3; 12 nucleotides agree with TRBD2. This CDR3 is 21 amino acids long. Germline CDR1 reads LGHNA; CDR2 reads YSLEER. V was pared by 2 bases and J by 4 bases, with 19 bases of the junction left unmatched. CDR3 loop: CASSQQYHPSGRAGRADTQYF. In DNA, the CDR3 is TGCGCCAGCAGCCAACAGTACCATCCTAGCGGGAGGGCCGGGCGGGCAGATACGCAGTATTTT.

This clone was found a few times. This chain connects TRBV5-1 to TRBJ1-1; D ambiguous. In germline, CDR1 is SGHRS, CDR2 YFSETQ. CDR3 length: 13 amino acids. The V and J ends lost 6 bases and 1 base respectively, with 10 bases between them. Here the CDR3 reads CASKYRENTEAFF. The CDR3 DNA is TGCGCCAGCAAATACAGAGAGAACACTGAAGCTTTCTTT.

V gene TRBV6-5 combines with J gene TRBJ1-2; perhaps TRBD1 as D (6 bases). Germline CDR1 MNHEY, CDR2 SVGAGI. The length of the CDR3 is 14 residues. V lost 10 bases to trimming and J lost 3 bases, with 18 bases between them. As DNA, the CDR3 is TGTGCCAAAAACCCCATCAGGGGAGACTATGGCTACACCTTC. This encodes CAKNPIRGDYGYTF.

The chain couples TRBV5-4 to TRBJ2-5; D may be TRBD2 (6 bases). V shed 5 bases and J shed 1 base, with 15 bases lying between them. Germline V gives CDR1 SGHNT, CDR2 YYREEE (reference sequence). The CDR3 runs 15 residues. DNA of the CDR3: TGTGCCAGCAGTCCAAGTTTAGCGGTCCAAGAGACCCAGTACTTC. Its protein product is CASSPSLAVQETQYF.

The chain combines TRBV5-1 with TRBJ2-2; D not certain. Germline V gene lookup returns CDR1 SGHRS and CDR2 YFSETQ. The CDR3 covers 14 residues. V lost 1 base and J 1 base, leaving 5 bases between the germline ends. Here the CDR3 reads CASSLIGNTGELFF. CDR3 coding DNA: TGCGCCAGCAGCTTGATAGGGAACACCGGGGAGCTGTTTTTT. Full variable domain (remainder filled in from reference TRBV5-1 and TRBJ2-2): KAGVTQTPRYLIKTRGQQVTLSCSPISGHRSVSWYQQTPGQGLQFLFEYFSETQRNKGNFPGRFSGRQFSNSRSEMNVSTLELGDSALYLCASSLIGNTGELFFGEGSRLTVL.

This clone was counted a few times. Other nucleotide sequences from this sample produce the same CDR3. The chain carries TRBV28 and TRBJ1-5; TRBD1 aligns across 8 bases. Germline CDR1 reads MDHEN; CDR2 reads SYDVKM. This CDR3 is 15 amino acids long. Unmatched junction bases numbered 7, after V lost 5 bases and J lost 4 bases. The CDR3 here is CASSDRGLGNQPQHF. The CDR3 nucleotides are TGTGCCAGCAGTGACAGGGGTTTGGGAAATCAGCCCCAGCATTTT.

The gene calls are TRBV4-3 and TRBJ1-6; D gene uncertain. This CDR3 has 15 amino acids. The V gene lost 0 bases and the J gene lost 7 bases, with 10 bases spanning the gap. CDR1 LGHNA and CDR2 YSLEER come from the germline V gene. The CDR3 bases are TGCGCCAGCAGCCAAGAAGCCGGGAAGAATTCACCCCTCCACTTT. Its translation is CASSQEAGKNSPLHF.

The chain couples TRBV30 to TRBJ1-5; TRBD1 is a possible D gene (6 bases). CDR1 and CDR2 from the germline V gene are GTSNPN and SVGIG (reference sequence). Deletions cut 0 bases from V and 7 bases from J, with 16 bases between. This CDR3 comprises 15 residues. This chain's CDR3 is CAWSVGGYGGQPQHF. The CDR3 DNA is TGTGCCTGGAGTGTAGGGGGATACGGGGGACAGCCCCAGCATTTT.